Below are 15 T cell receptor beta chains sequenced from a single sample in a study of CD8 T cells in ankylosing spondylitis. Study findings and constraints: Blood of patients with ankylosing spondylitis appeared to be characterized by a TCR beta motif of several highly homologous variants.

No antigen is known for these receptors. TCRdb redid the calling of the 5' RACE reads with MiXCR, one entry per CDR3 protein. The sample lists 200,000 to 250,000 distinct CDR3 sequences, roughly 6.6% occurring once. The sample comprised blood, either unsorted or a sorted T cell fraction (not recorded which). The receptors originated from a male donor with ankylosing spondylitis.

This clonotype was seen ten or more times. The rearrangement joins TRBV27 to TRBJ1-4, with no clear D. The CDR3 length is 16 residues. Looked up from germline, CDR1 is MNHEY and CDR2 is SMNVEV (reference sequence). The V end was cut by 2 bases, the J end by 6 bases, with 16 bases between. The CDR3 loop reads CASSLIFGERDEKLFF. For the CDR3, the DNA is TGTGCCAGCAGTTTAATATTTGGGGAGCGGGATGAAAAACTGTTTTTT.

The chain combines TRBV4-1 with TRBJ2-7; 8 positions match TRBD1. The germline CDR1 and CDR2 sequences are MGHRA and YSYEKL. After removal of 4 bases from V and 4 bases from J, the junction contained 27 bases not matched to a gene. The CDR3 is 21 amino acids. The CDR3 nucleotides are TGCGCCAGCAGCCCCCACATGGAGGCAGGGGGCGCATCGGGGGAGCCGTACGAGCAGTACTTC. Translated: CASSPHMEAGGASGEPYEQYF.

This clonotype turned up a few times. V is TRBV6-2 or TRBV6-3 and J is TRBJ2-3; D gene uncertain. V gave up 0 bases and J gave up 5 bases, with 9 bases separating them. Germline CDR1 and CDR2: MNHEY and SVGEGT. The CDR3 is 14 amino acids. The CDR3 loop is CASSYSDWRDTQYF. CDR3 nucleotide sequence: TGTGCCAGCAGTTACTCCGATTGGAGAGATACGCAGTATTTT.

This clonotype turned up a few times. V gene TRBV11-2 combines with J gene TRBJ2-7; D perhaps matches TRBD2 (6 bases). This CDR3 has 14 residues. Per germline, CDR1 SGHAT and CDR2 FQNNGV. V was shortened by 8 bases and J by 0 bases, with 14 bases between the two germline ends. The CDR3 protein is CASQSGLSSYEQYF. CDR3 sequence (DNA): TGTGCCAGCCAAAGCGGGTTAAGCTCCTACGAGCAGTACTTC.

The sample holds a few counts of this clonotype. This chain joins TRBV7-9 and TRBJ1-1, with 8 bases fitting TRBD1. CDR1 and CDR2 from the germline V gene are SEHNR and FQNEAQ (reference sequence). This CDR3 has 17 residues. After removal of 1 base from V and 4 bases from J, the junction contained 11 bases not matched to a gene. The CDR3 DNA is TGTGCCAGCAGCTTAGGCGACAGGGGTGTATGGGGCACTGAAGCTTTCTTT. Residues: CASSLGDRGVWGTEAFF.

A remark on this clonotype: A much larger clonotype is one base distant, so this may be a read error. The chain combines TRBV28 with TRBJ1-2, with a tentative D call TRBD1 (5 bases). Germline V gene sequence: CDR1 MDHEN, CDR2 SYDVKM. The CDR3 runs 13 residues. The CDR3 here is CTSSITLPGGYTF. The CDR3 coding sequence is TGTACCAGCAGCATCACTCTCCCAGGGGGCTACACCTTC.

The sample holds a few counts of this clonotype. This chain uses TRBV6-5 with TRBJ1-6; unclear D gene. The V and J ends lost 0 bases and 6 bases respectively, with 15 bases between them. CDR1 is MNHEY, CDR2 SVGAGI, per germline. There are 17 residues in the CDR3. CDR3 coding DNA: TGTGCCAGCAGTTACTCGAGAAGGCCGATTCTTAATTCACCCCTCCACTTT. Translation: CASSYSRRPILNSPLHF.

This clonotype occurred many times. The rearrangement uses TRBV5-1 and TRBJ2-7; D gene unclear. The V and J ends lost 4 bases and 3 bases respectively, with 11 bases between them. This CDR3 spans 13 amino acids. Per the germline V gene, CDR1 is SGHRS and CDR2 is YFSETQ. The chain's CDR3 is CASSPIGIYEQYF. The CDR3 bases are TGCGCCAGCAGCCCAATAGGAATCTACGAGCAGTACTTC.

V is TRBV5-3 and J is TRBJ1-5; D unclear. Being an ORF, TRBV5-3 has a function that is uncertain. V was trimmed by 4 bases and J by 0 bases, leaving 20 bases between them. The length of the CDR3 is 18 residues. The CDR3 bases are TGTGCCAGAAGCCCGGATCGACGGGGATTCTATAGCAATCAGCCCCAGCATTTT. It encodes CARSPDRRGFYSNQPQHF.

This clonotype occurred many times. This rearrangement joins TRBV2 to TRBJ2-7; unclear D gene. Germline CDR1 SNHLY, CDR2 FYNNEI. The CDR3 contains 11 residues. V lost 6 bases, J lost 7 bases, and 10 bases lay in between. CDR3 amino acids: CASRALWEQYF. The CDR3 nucleotides are TGTGCCAGCAGGGCCCTGTGGGAGCAGTACTTC.

The sample holds a few counts of this clonotype. J is TRBJ2-2 and V is TRBV19; TRBD1 matches at 8 bases. The CDR3 loop spans 18 amino acids. CDR1 and CDR2 from the germline V gene are LNHDA and SQIVND (reference sequence). The J segment lost 5 bases and the V segment lost 1 base, leaving 12 bases of the junction unmatched. The CDR3 spells CASSIVGHRGSRTGELFF. The DNA of the CDR3 is TGTGCCAGTAGTATAGTCGGTCACAGGGGGTCGCGGACCGGGGAGCTGTTTTTT.

This clonotype was picked up a small number of times. The chain has TRBV19 and TRBJ1-1; D gene ambiguous. V shed 7 bases and J shed 3 bases, with 12 bases lying between them. CDR3 size: 13 residues. Germline CDR1 and CDR2: LNHDA and SQIVND (reference sequence). The CDR3 DNA reads TGTGCCAGTATGTTCTCGGAGTACACTGAAGCTTTCTTT. This sequence encodes CASMFSEYTEAFF.

This clonotype has only a few counts. The V and J genes are TRBV5-1 and TRBJ2-5; 9 bases map to TRBD1. This CDR3 is built from 16 residues. V dropped 1 base and J dropped 1; count of bases not matched to a gene: 5. Germline assignment: CDR1 SGHRS and CDR2 YFSETQ. CDR3 DNA: TGCGCCAGCAGCTTGTACGGGACAGGGCTCCAAGAGACCCAGTACTTC. Encoded protein: CASSLYGTGLQETQYF.

This clonotype was detected many times. The chain recombines TRBV4-3 with TRBJ1-2, with D possibly being TRBD1 (5 bases). Trimming pared 0 bases from V and 0 bases from J, leaving 20 bases between. The CDR3 length is 19 residues. Per the germline V gene, CDR1 is LGHNA and CDR2 is YSLEER. The CDR3 loop is CASSQDRGDTRNANYGYTF. The CDR3 DNA follows: TGCGCCAGCAGCCAAGATAGGGGAGACACGAGGAATGCTAACTATGGCTACACCTTC.

This clonotype was seen repeatedly, ten times or more. This chain links TRBV29-1 with TRBJ1-2; D not resolved. V was pared by 5 bases and J by 3 bases, with 10 bases between. Germline V gene lookup returns CDR1 SQVTM and CDR2 ANQGSEA. There are 12 residues in the CDR3. The CDR3 here is CSVLSPDYGYTF. The CDR3 bases are TGCAGCGTTCTTTCCCCTGACTATGGCTACACCTTC.